The present entry profiles one T cell receptor (beta chain) with its context. The data were obtained in a study of blood T cell repertoires in COVID-19. Overall study context: The analysed material was cDNA or gDNA that came from T cells, B-cell-depleted T cells, or PBMCs.

Data came from immunoSEQ multiplex PCR; TCRdb stores just in-frame clones and leaves some out. The sample has more than 110,000 clones; 70% to 90% are singletons. With 1 base removed from V and 0 bases from J, the gap between germline ends came to 13 bases. CDR1 and CDR2 from the germline V gene are LNHDA and SQIVND (reference sequence). The CDR3 consists of 18 residues. The sequence came from a woman of 80 years or more with acute or convalescent COVID-19. Material: peripheral blood. The chain is built from TRBV19 and TRBJ2-6, with D perhaps matching TRBD1 (6 bases). The CDR3, as DNA: TGTGCCAGTAGTATAGCCGGACAGATTACCTCTGGGGCCAACGTCCTGACTTTC. Its protein is CASSIAGQITSGANVLTF.